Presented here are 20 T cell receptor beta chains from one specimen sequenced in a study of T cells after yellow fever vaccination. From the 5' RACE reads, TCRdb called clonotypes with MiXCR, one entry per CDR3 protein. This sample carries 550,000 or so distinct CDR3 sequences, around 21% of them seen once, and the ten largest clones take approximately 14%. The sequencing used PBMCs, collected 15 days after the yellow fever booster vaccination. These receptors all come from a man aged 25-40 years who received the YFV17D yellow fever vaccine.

The CDR3 bases are TGTGCCAGCAGCCCAGCTGTTAGCGGGAGTTCCTACGAGCAGTACTTC. This sequence encodes CASSPAVSGSSYEQYF. The chain employs TRBV11-2 and TRBJ2-7; 9 bases are a match to TRBD2. Germline lookup yields CDR1 SGHAT and CDR2 FQNNGV. This CDR3 is built from 16 residues. The J segment lost 1 base and the V segment lost 5 bases, leaving 9 bases of the junction unmatched.

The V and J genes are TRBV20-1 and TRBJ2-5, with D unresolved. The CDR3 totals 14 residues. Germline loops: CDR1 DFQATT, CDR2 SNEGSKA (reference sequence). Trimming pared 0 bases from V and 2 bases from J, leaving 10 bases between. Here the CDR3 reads CSARDQRIQETQYF. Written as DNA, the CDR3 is TGCAGTGCTAGAGACCAACGGATTCAAGAGACCCAGTACTTC.

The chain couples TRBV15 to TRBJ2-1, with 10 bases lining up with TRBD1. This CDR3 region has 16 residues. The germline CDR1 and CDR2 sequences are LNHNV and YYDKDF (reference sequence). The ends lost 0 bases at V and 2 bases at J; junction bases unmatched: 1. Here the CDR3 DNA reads TGTGCCACCAGCAGAGAAGGGACAGGGGCCTACAATGAGCAGTTCTTC. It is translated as CATSREGTGAYNEQFF.

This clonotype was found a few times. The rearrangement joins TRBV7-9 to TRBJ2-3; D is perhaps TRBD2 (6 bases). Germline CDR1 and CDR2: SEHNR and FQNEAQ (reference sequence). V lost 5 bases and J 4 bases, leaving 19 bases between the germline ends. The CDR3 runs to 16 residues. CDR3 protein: CASSPLAGRPADTQYF. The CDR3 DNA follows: TGTGCCAGCAGCCCCTTGGCAGGGAGGCCCGCAGATACGCAGTATTTT.

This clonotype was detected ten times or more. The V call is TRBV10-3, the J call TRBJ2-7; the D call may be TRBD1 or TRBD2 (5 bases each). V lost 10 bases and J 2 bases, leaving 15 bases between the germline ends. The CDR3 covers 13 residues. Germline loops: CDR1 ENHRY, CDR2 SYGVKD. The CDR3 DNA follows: TGTGCCAGTCAGGGAGAGCCCCCCTACGAGCAGTACTTC. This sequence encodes CASQGEPPYEQYF.

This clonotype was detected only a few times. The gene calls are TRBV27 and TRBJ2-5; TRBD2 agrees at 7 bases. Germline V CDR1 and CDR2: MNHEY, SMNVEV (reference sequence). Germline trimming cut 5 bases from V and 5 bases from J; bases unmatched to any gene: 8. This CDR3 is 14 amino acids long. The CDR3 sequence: CASSRRAGVETQYF. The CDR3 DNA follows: TGTGCCAGCAGTCGCCGGGCGGGAGTGGAGACCCAGTACTTC.

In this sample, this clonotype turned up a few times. CDR3 DNA: TGTGCCAGCAGCTTCCGGAATACTCGCTCCTACAATGAGCAGTTCTTC. Its translation is CASSFRNTRSYNEQFF. This chain joins TRBV7-2 and TRBJ2-1; D not resolved. V lost 3 bases, J lost 0 bases, and 12 bases lay in between. The length of the CDR3 is 16 residues. Germline loops: CDR1 SGHTA, CDR2 FQGNSA.

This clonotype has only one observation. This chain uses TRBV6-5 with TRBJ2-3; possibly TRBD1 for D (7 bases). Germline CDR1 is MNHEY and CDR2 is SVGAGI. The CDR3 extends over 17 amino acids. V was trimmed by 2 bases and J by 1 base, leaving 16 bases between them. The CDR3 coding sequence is TGTGCCAGCAGTTACCGCCCTCAGGGGGGTGGCACAGATACGCAGTATTTT. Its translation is CASSYRPQGGGTDTQYF.

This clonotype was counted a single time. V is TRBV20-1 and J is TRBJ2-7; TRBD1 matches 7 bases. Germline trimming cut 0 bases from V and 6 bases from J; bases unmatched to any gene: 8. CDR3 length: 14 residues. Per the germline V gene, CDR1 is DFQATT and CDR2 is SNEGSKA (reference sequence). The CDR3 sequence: CSARDALGGAEQYF. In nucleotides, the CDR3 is TGCAGTGCTAGAGATGCACTAGGGGGCGCCGAGCAGTACTTC.

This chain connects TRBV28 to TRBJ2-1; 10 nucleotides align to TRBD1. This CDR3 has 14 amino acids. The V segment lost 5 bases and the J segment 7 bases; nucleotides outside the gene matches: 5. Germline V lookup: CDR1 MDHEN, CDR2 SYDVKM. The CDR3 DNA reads TGTGCCAGCAGTCAAAGACAGGGGGCGAATGAGCAGTTCTTC. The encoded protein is CASSQRQGANEQFF. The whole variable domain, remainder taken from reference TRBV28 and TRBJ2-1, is DVKVTQSSRYLVKRTGEKVFLECVQDMDHENMFWYRQDPGLGLRLIYFSYDVKMKEKGDIPEGYSVSREKKERFSLILESASTNQTSMYLCASSQRQGANEQFFGPGTRLTVL.

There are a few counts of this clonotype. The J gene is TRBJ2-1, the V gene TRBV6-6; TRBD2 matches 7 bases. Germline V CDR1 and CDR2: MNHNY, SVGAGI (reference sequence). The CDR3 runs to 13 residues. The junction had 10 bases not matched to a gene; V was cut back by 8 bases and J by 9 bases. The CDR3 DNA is TGTGCCAGCGGGGAGGGTAGATCGGCTGAGCAGTTCTTC. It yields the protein CASGEGRSAEQFF.

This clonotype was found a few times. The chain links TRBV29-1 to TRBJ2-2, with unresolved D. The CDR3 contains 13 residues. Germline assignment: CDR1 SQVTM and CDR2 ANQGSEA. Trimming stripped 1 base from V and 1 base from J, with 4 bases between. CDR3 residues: CSVEGRNTGELFF. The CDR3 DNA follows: TGCAGCGTTGAAGGGCGGAACACCGGGGAGCTGTTTTTT.

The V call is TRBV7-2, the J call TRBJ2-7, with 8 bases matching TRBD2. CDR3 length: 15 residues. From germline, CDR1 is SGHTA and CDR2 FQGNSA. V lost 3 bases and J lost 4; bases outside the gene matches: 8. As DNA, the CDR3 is TGTGCCAGCAGCTTTAGCGGGACATCCCCTTACGAGCAGTACTTC. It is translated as CASSFSGTSPYEQYF.

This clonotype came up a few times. CDR3 residues: CASSPTTPQETQYF. The CDR3 coding sequence is TGTGCCAGCTCCCCCACGACGCCCCAAGAGACCCAGTACTTC. The chain carries TRBV18 and TRBJ2-5; D unresolved. This CDR3 has 14 amino acids. Germline V CDR1 and CDR2: KGHSH, LQKENI. With 6 bases removed from V and 1 base from J, the gap between germline ends came to 12 bases.

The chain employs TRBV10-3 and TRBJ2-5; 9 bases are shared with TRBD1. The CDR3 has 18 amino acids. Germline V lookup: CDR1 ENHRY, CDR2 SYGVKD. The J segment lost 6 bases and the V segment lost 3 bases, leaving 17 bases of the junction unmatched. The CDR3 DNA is TGTGCCATCAGTGACGCCAAAACTTCGACAGGGGGGTTGAAGACCCAGTACTTC. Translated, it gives CAISDAKTSTGGLKTQYF.

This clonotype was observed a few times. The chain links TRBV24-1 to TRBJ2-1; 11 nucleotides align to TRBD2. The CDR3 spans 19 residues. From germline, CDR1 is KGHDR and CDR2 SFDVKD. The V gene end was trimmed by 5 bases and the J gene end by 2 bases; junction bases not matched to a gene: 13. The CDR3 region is CATSAPALSSGRPYNEQFF. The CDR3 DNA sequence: TGTGCCACCAGTGCCCCTGCCCTTTCTAGCGGGAGGCCCTACAATGAGCAGTTCTTC.

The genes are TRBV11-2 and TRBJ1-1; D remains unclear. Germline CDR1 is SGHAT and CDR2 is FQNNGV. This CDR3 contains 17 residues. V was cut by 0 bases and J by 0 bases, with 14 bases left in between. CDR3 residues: CASSLDSGAPMNTEAFF. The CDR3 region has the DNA TGTGCCAGCAGCTTAGATTCAGGAGCTCCCATGAACACTGAAGCTTTCTTT.

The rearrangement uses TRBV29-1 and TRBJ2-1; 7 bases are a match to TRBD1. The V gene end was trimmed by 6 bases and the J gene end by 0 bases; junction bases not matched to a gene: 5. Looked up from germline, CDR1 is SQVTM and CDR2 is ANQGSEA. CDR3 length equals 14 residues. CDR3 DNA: TGCAGCGTGAGACAGGGCCCCTCCTACAATGAGCAGTTCTTC. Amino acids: CSVRQGPSYNEQFF.

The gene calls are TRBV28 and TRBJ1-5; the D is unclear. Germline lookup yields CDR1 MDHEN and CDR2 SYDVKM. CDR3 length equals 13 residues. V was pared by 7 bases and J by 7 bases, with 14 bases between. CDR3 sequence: CASTRSEAQPQHF. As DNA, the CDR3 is TGTGCCAGCACCAGATCCGAGGCGCAGCCCCAGCATTTT.

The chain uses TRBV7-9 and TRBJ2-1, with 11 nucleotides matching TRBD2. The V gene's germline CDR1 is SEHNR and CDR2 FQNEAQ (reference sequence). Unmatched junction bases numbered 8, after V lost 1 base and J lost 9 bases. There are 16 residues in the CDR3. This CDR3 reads CASSLGSLAGEGEQFF. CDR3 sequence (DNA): TGTGCCAGCAGCTTAGGTTCACTAGCGGGAGAAGGTGAGCAGTTCTTC.